This record covers a single T cell receptor beta chain. The antigen remains undetermined. A deep-level run was used for the assay. TCRdb's copy holds only in-frame clones and misses some; the assay was immunoSEQ multiplex PCR. The data hold millions of clones, with over 85% observed a single time. This entry is derived from a study of shared clonotypes between healthy human individuals. Notes on the study in general: What rarefaction showed was incomplete sorted-subset sequencing despite large depth.

CDR3 size: 16 residues. The junction had 10 bases not matched to a gene; V was cut back by 5 bases and J by 0 bases. Looked up from germline, CDR1 is SQVTM and CDR2 is ANQGSEA. The source is a man between 18 and 29 years old in good health. Material for sequencing was naive CD4+ T cells sorted from blood. Indicated subset: CD45RA+ positively selected. The chain links TRBV29-1 to TRBJ2-1; 7 nucleotides line up with TRBD1. Here the CDR3 reads CSVTLTGTASYNEQFF. The CDR3 bases are TGCAGCGTTACCCTAACGGGGACAGCCTCCTACAATGAGCAGTTCTTC.